Listed below are T cell receptor beta chains from one sample, sequenced in a study of cytomegalovirus exposure and HLA in healthy donors. The repertoire was sequenced with immunoSEQ multiplex PCR; TCRdb's copy has only in-frame clones and lacks some. Among 55,000 to 70,000 clones, 75% to 95% were seen once, and the ten largest hold about 2%. The sequenced sample was PBMCs. These receptor sequences come from a woman aged 30 to 39 in good health and CMV-seronegative. The CDR3 runs from the conserved cysteine through the conserved F or W. D genes are given only for firm matches. The size entry is marked missing in some rows and otherwise reads once, few, many or a size class.

-	13	few	TRBJ1-2	TRBV6-1	CASSEDRTYGYTF	TGTGCCAGCAGTGAAGACAGGACCTATGGCTACACCTTC
TRBD2	15	once	TRBJ2-3	TRBV11-1	CASSLGPSGPVWQYF	TGTGCCAGCAGCTTAGGGCCTAGCGGGCCCGTCTGGCAGTATTTT
-	15	-	TRBJ1-1	TRBV27	CASSLGKALRTEAFF	TGTGCCAGCAGTTTAGGTAAGGCTTTGAGGACTGAAGCTTTCTTT
TRBD2	13	-	TRBJ2-1	TRBV5-1	CASSPGGTGEQFF	TGCGCCAGCAGCCCGGGGGGGACCGGAGAGCAGTTCTTC
TRBD1	14	-	TRBJ2-7	TRBV5-6	CASSLKDRVHEQYF	TGTGCCAGCAGCTTAAAAGACAGGGTACACGAGCAGTACTTC
-	13	-	TRBJ2-7	TRBV28	CASSLPGQYEQYF	TGTGCCAGCAGTTTACCTGGACAGTACGAGCAGTACTTC
-	14	-	TRBJ2-3	TRBV28	CATSRERASDTQYF	TGTGCCACATCTAGGGAGAGGGCCTCGGATACGCAGTATTTT
TRBD2	15	-	TRBJ2-3	TRBV6-1	CASTEIAGGPGTQYF	TGTGCCAGCACTGAGATAGCGGGAGGGCCTGGTACGCAGTATTTT
-	15	-	TRBJ2-7	TRBV12-5	CASGPGGQGISEQYF	TGTGCTAGTGGTCCGGGTGGCCAGGGAATCTCCGAGCAGTACTTC
TRBD2	19	-	TRBJ2-2	TRBV9	CASSGAGGGLAGVTGELFF	TGTGCCAGCAGCGGCGCCGGGGGGGGACTAGCGGGAGTCACCGGGGAGCTGTTTTTT
TRBD2	19	-	TRBJ2-2	TRBV4-2	CASSARILAGASGTGELFF	TGTGCCAGCAGCGCCCGGATTCTAGCGGGAGCTTCTGGGACCGGGGAGCTGTTTTTT
TRBD2	13	-	TRBJ2-3	TRBV6-5	CASIPGEGDTQYF	TGTGCCAGCATACCGGGGGAGGGAGATACGCAGTATTTT
-	14	-	TRBJ2-7	TRBV5-6	CASSVGSSSYEQYF	TGTGCCAGCAGCGTCGGTAGTAGCTCCTACGAGCAGTACTTC
-	11	-	TRBJ2-3	TRBV5-5	CASGATDTQYF	TGTGCCAGCGGGGCCACAGATACGCAGTATTTT
-	15	-	TRBJ2-3	TRBV6-4	CASSDLGASTDTQYF	TGTGCCAGCAGTGACCTGGGGGCGAGCACAGATACGCAGTATTTT
TRBD1	16	once	TRBJ1-3	TRBV5-6	CASSLVGQSSGNTIYF	TGTGCCAGCAGCTTGGTGGGACAGAGCTCTGGAAACACCATATATTTT
TRBD1	13	once	TRBJ1-2	TRBV7-9	CASSRTGIEGYTF	TGTGCCAGCAGCCGGACAGGGATAGAGGGCTACACCTTC
-	13	-	TRBJ2-1	TRBV6-6	CASSYFGDNEQFF	TGTGCCAGCAGTTACTTCGGGGACAATGAGCAGTTCTTC
-	15	-	TRBJ1-1	TRBV7-9	CASSSMRGPNTEAFF	TGTGCCAGCAGCTCCATGCGGGGCCCGAACACTGAAGCTTTCTTT
-	15	-	TRBJ1-3	TRBV7-6	CASSLAQGHGNTIYF	TGTGCCAGCAGCTTAGCTCAGGGACATGGAAACACCATATATTTT
-	14	-	TRBJ2-3	TRBV9	CASSTTTRTDTQYF	TGTGCCAGCAGCACCACTACCCGCACAGATACGCAGTATTTT
-	12	-	TRBJ2-5	TRBV29-1	CSVVRQQETQYF	TGCAGCGTTGTTCGACAGCAAGAGACCCAGTACTTC